This T cell receptor beta chain was sequenced in a study of cytomegalovirus exposure and HLA in healthy donors. Study-level findings and limits: Presence/absence analyses supposed approximately even sequencing depth among donors.

The PCR ran on 60 Vbeta and 13 Jbeta primers. Clones were sequenced by immunoSEQ multiplex PCR, and TCRdb holds only the in-frame ones, with some missing. The sample contains around 82,000 clones, around 79% of which appear only once. Turning to this clone: Its specificity is not known.

This clonotype was sampled from a male donor in good health and CMV-seropositive. The specimen sequenced was PBMCs.

CDR3: CASSQGQGSNQPQHF. The CDR3 nucleotides are TGTGCCAGCAGCCAGGGACAGGGGAGCAATCAGCCCCAGCATTTT. This chain uses TRBV7-8 with TRBJ1-5; 10 bases agree with TRBD1. Germline V lookup: CDR1 SGHVS, CDR2 FQNEAQ. The CDR3 runs to 15 residues. Trimming removed 5 bases from V and 1 base from J; junction bases left unmatched: 2.